This entry lists 19 T cell receptor beta chains sequenced from one sample in a study of CD8+ T cells in alopecia areata (dated 2018 in TCRdb). Libraries were prepared through the immunoSEQ multiplex PCR assay. To provide template for TCR sequencing, every sample had RNA extracted and reverse transcribed into cDNA. TCRdb mirrors the immuneACCESS table, restricted to in-frame sequences. Some clones are absent from its copies; in checked studies, under half trace to an unresolved V gene, and the reason for the others is unknown. This sample gives around 120,000 clones in total; roughly 50% of them show up just once. Roughly 10% of the sample lies in the top ten. Source material: NKG2D-low CD8+ T cells sorted from blood. The sample's cell subset or site label, in plain terms: sorted CD8+ NKG2D-low blood T cells. Receptors originate from a human donor with alopecia areata.

The gene calls are TRBV7-9 and TRBJ2-2; D not resolved. The ends were cut back, 5 bases at V and 6 bases at J, with 10 bases in the middle. Germline CDR1 reads SEHNR; CDR2 reads FQNEAQ (reference sequence). The CDR3 covers 13 residues. CDR3 sequence (DNA): TGTGCCAGCAGCCCTTCGAGGCCCGGGGAGCTGTTTTTT. Protein product: CASSPSRPGELFF.

DNA for the CDR3: TGCAGCGTTGAGGGAGGGGGGGACGAGCAGTACTTC. Protein sequence: CSVEGGGDEQYF. The chain combines TRBV29-1 with TRBJ2-7; TRBD2 might be the D (7 bases). This CDR3 is built from 12 residues. V was trimmed by 3 bases and J by 5 bases, leaving 11 bases between them. In germline, CDR1 is SQVTM, CDR2 ANQGSEA.

The chain combines TRBV4-3 with TRBJ2-2; possible D gene TRBD1, 6 bases. This CDR3 contains 16 residues. CDR1 and CDR2 from the germline V gene are LGHNA and YSLEER. Trimming stripped 0 bases from V and 2 bases from J, with 10 bases between. The DNA for the CDR3 is TGCGCCAGCAGCCAAGATTCGGGACACAACACCGGGGAGCTGTTTTTT. It is translated as CASSQDSGHNTGELFF.

This clone was counted once. This chain links TRBV30 with TRBJ2-2; D remains unclear. With 7 bases removed from V and 5 bases from J, the gap between germline ends came to 5 bases. In germline, CDR1 is GTSNPN, CDR2 SVGIG (reference sequence). The CDR3 extends over 10 amino acids. CDR3 protein: CAYMTGELFF. The CDR3 bases are TGTGCCTACATGACCGGGGAGCTGTTTTTT. The whole variable domain, filled in from reference TRBV30 and TRBJ2-2, reads SQTIHQWPATLVQPVGSPLSLECTVEGTSNPNLYWYRQAAGRGLQLLFYSVGIGQISSEVPQNLSASRPQDRQFILSSKKLLLSDSGFYLCAYMTGELFFGEGSRLTVL.

This rearrangement joins TRBV4-3 to TRBJ2-1, with 12 bases matching TRBD2. Germline values: CDR1 LGHNA, CDR2 YSLEER. The V segment lost 3 bases and the J segment 11 bases; nucleotides outside the gene matches: 5. The CDR3 extends over 14 amino acids. In DNA form, the CDR3 reads TGCGCCAGCAGCCATTCTAGCGGGAGGGCCCAGCAGTTCTTC. It yields the protein CASSHSSGRAQQFF.

This clone was found once. This sequence joins TRBV27 and TRBJ2-5; D not certain. V lost 8 bases to trimming and J lost 0 bases, with 19 bases between them. Germline CDR1 and CDR2: MNHEY and SMNVEV (reference sequence). The CDR3 spans 16 residues. The CDR3: CASWTRSLMYQETQYF. In DNA, the CDR3 is TGTGCCAGCTGGACCCGGAGTCTTATGTACCAAGAGACCCAGTACTTC.

The rearrangement joins TRBV5-1 to TRBJ2-5; the D is unclear. The germline V gene encodes CDR1 SGHRS and CDR2 YFSETQ. Trimming cost V 0 bases and J 0 bases, with 6 bases left between them. The CDR3 has 14 amino acids. DNA of the CDR3: TGCGCCAGCAGCTTGGAGGGCCACCAAGAGACCCAGTACTTC. Translating gives CASSLEGHQETQYF.

This clone has just a few counts. The chain links TRBV29-1 to TRBJ2-7, with D perhaps TRBD1 (6 bases). This CDR3 has 11 residues. Deletions cut 4 bases from V and 6 bases from J, with 10 bases between. CDR1 SQVTM and CDR2 ANQGSEA come from the germline V gene. The CDR3 region has the DNA TGCAGCGTTGTACAGGGCCTCGAGCAGTACTTC. As protein: CSVVQGLEQYF.

The sample holds a few counts of this clone. The chain recombines TRBV29-1 with TRBJ2-7, with a tentative D call TRBD1 (6 bases). The CDR3 totals 12 residues. The V and J ends lost 6 bases and 7 bases respectively, with 16 bases between them. Per germline, CDR1 SQVTM and CDR2 ANQGSEA. CDR3 sequence reads: CSVETGPREQYF. The CDR3 DNA reads TGCAGCGTAGAGACAGGCCCTCGTGAGCAGTACTTC.

This chain connects TRBV27 to TRBJ2-1, with D perhaps TRBD2 (5 bases). The V gene's germline CDR1 is MNHEY and CDR2 SMNVEV (reference sequence). CDR3 length: 15 amino acids. Trimming left V 7 bases short and J 1 base short, with 14 bases between. DNA for the CDR3: TGTGCCAGCATCCCTTCCCGAGGGTCCTACAATGAGCAGTTCTTC. It specifies CASIPSRGSYNEQFF.

The chain uses TRBV5-1 and TRBJ2-7; D gene uncertain. The V end lost 0 bases, the J end lost 3 bases, and 7 bases lay between the germline ends. Germline assignment: CDR1 SGHRS and CDR2 YFSETQ. The CDR3 extends over 13 amino acids. In DNA form, the CDR3 reads TGCGCCAGCAGCTTGGCTGGGAACTACGAGCAGTACTTC. Protein sequence: CASSLAGNYEQYF.

Only one count was recorded for this clone. V is TRBV9 and J is TRBJ2-3; D is perhaps TRBD2 (5 bases). CDR1 is SGDLS and CDR2 is YYNGEE in the germline V gene. The CDR3 runs to 16 residues. V dropped 0 bases and J dropped 0 bases, with 11 bases sitting between them. CDR3: CASSVVGGASTDTQYF. CDR3 sequence (DNA): TGTGCCAGCAGCGTAGTCGGAGGAGCCAGCACAGATACGCAGTATTTT.

The V and J genes are TRBV9 and TRBJ1-2; D is uncertain. With 3 bases removed from V and 8 bases from J, the gap between germline ends came to 5 bases. CDR1 is SGDLS, CDR2 YYNGEE, per germline. This CDR3 region has 10 residues. The CDR3 sequence: CASSGHGYTF. The CDR3, as DNA: TGTGCCAGCAGCGGGCACGGCTACACCTTC.

This clone showed up just a few times. The chain recombines TRBV29-1 with TRBJ1-1; TRBD1 agrees at 9 bases. CDR3 length: 17 amino acids. Per the germline V gene, CDR1 is SQVTM and CDR2 is ANQGSEA. V dropped 4 bases and J dropped 6; count of bases not matched to a gene: 18. Written as DNA, the CDR3 is TGCAGCGTTGTGAAGCGGGACAGGGTCTCCTTGGGTCCTGAAGCTTTCTTT. It specifies CSVVKRDRVSLGPEAFF.

This clone was seen a handful of times. The chain joins TRBV29-1 to TRBJ2-1, with 9 bases fitting TRBD1. The germline V gene has CDR1 SQVTM and CDR2 ANQGSEA. The trim removed 3 bases at V and 9 bases at J, leaving 6 bases unmatched. There are 13 residues in the CDR3. CDR3 DNA: TGCAGCGTTGAGCGGACAGGGGATGGTGAGCAGTTCTTC. Its translation is CSVERTGDGEQFF.

This clone is a singleton in its sample. The DNA of the CDR3 is TGTGCCAGCAGTGGGGACTCTGGTTCACCCCTCCACTTT. Protein product: CASSGDSGSPLHF. The chain carries TRBV2 and TRBJ1-6; possibly TRBD1 for D (5 bases). Germline loops: CDR1 SNHLY, CDR2 FYNNEI. The CDR3 has 13 residues. The ends were cut back, 4 bases at V and 9 bases at J, with 10 bases in the middle.

CDR3 sequence: CASSQGADTGELFF. The CDR3 DNA reads TGCGCCAGCAGCCAGGGGGCGGACACCGGGGAGCTGTTTTTT. The chain uses TRBV4-1 and TRBJ2-2, with D possibly TRBD1 on 6 matching bases. The CDR3 spans 14 residues. Trimming removed 3 bases at V and 3 bases at J, with 8 bases between. Germline assignment: CDR1 MGHRA and CDR2 YSYEKL.

The chain links TRBV7-9 to TRBJ2-3; the D gene is possibly TRBD2 (5 bases). With 8 bases removed from V and 2 bases from J, the gap between germline ends came to 11 bases. The CDR3 consists of 13 residues. The germline gives CDR1 SEHNR, CDR2 FQNEAQ (reference sequence). The CDR3 loop is CASSSLLTDTQYF. For the CDR3, the DNA is TGTGCCAGCTCTAGCCTCCTCACAGATACGCAGTATTTT.

This rearrangement joins TRBV28 to TRBJ2-5; TRBD2 aligns across 8 bases. The CDR3 is 14 amino acids. The germline V gene encodes CDR1 MDHEN and CDR2 SYDVKM. Unmatched junction bases numbered 6, after V lost 4 bases and J lost 5 bases. The CDR3 DNA sequence: TGTGCCAGCAGTTCCATAGCGGGATGGGAGACCCAGTACTTC. Amino acids: CASSSIAGWETQYF.